Each of the 16 T cell receptor beta chains below was sequenced from the same sample in a study of shared clonotypes between healthy human individuals. Method: immunoSEQ multiplex PCR; TCRdb's copy keeps in-frame clones and lacks some. The table shows more than 2,000,000 clones, with more than 80% occurring only once. The sample was naive CD4+ T cells from PBMCs. Subset denoted: CD45RA+ positively selected. These receptors originate from a man aged 18 to 30 in good health. Some clones in this sample may be carry-over from other donors' samples.

V and J are TRBV6-1 and TRBJ2-7; D is undetermined. This CDR3 has 13 amino acids. Germline V gene data show CDR1 as MNHNS and CDR2 as SASEGT. V lost 2 bases and J 2 bases, leaving 7 bases between the germline ends. The CDR3 DNA sequence: TGTGCCAGCAGTGAAAACATTGCCTACGAGCAGTACTTC. It yields the protein CASSENIAYEQYF.

A note on this clone: At one of its ends the junction is not consistent with the germline gene, which may arise from a read error. The chain links TRBV7-7 to TRBJ2-2; 12 positions agree with TRBD2. Germline-derived CDR1 and CDR2 are SSHAT and FNYEAQ (reference sequence). CDR3 length equals 14 residues. Here the CDR3 reads CASSLAGGIGELFF. CDR3 DNA: TGTGCCAGCAGCCTAGCGGGAGGGATCGGGGAGCTGTTTTTT.

The genes are TRBV28 and TRBJ1-3; no clear D. The CDR3 is 16 amino acids. Germline CDR1 is MDHEN and CDR2 is SYDVKM. Trimming removed 4 bases from V and 1 base from J, with 14 bases in between. The CDR3 coding sequence is TGTGCCAGCAGTTCCTCAGCTAAACCATCTGGAAACACCATATATTTT. It translates to CASSSSAKPSGNTIYF.

V and J are TRBV28 and TRBJ1-4, with D maybe TRBD1 (6 bases). Trimming left V 6 bases short and J 3 bases short, with 14 bases between. The length of the CDR3 is 15 residues. CDR1 is MDHEN and CDR2 is SYDVKM in the germline V gene. The CDR3 loop reads CASRGGGQPNEKLFF. The CDR3 region has the DNA TGTGCCAGCAGGGGGGGCGGACAGCCTAATGAAAAACTGTTTTTT. Full variable domain (missing parts from reference TRBV28 and TRBJ1-4): DVKVTQSSRYLVKRTGEKVFLECVQDMDHENMFWYRQDPGLGLRLIYFSYDVKMKEKGDIPEGYSVSREKKERFSLILESASTNQTSMYLCASRGGGQPNEKLFFGSGTQLSVL.

This chain uses TRBV7-9 with TRBJ2-1; 7 bases are shared with TRBD1. CDR1 SEHNR and CDR2 FQNEAQ come from the germline V gene (reference sequence). J lost 10 bases, V lost 6 bases, and 18 bases had no gene match. The length of the CDR3 is 16 residues. CDR3 DNA: TGTGCCAGCAGACCCCCCGGACAGGTCCTAATATACGAGCAGTTCTTC. The encoded protein is CASRPPGQVLIYEQFF.

The V gene is TRBV27, the J gene TRBJ1-2, with D tentatively TRBD1 (5 bases). Trimming removed 4 bases from V and 0 bases from J, with 12 bases in between. CDR3 size: 15 residues. Looked up from germline, CDR1 is MNHEY and CDR2 is SMNVEV (reference sequence). The CDR3 is CASSSLGQPNYGYTF. The CDR3 coding sequence is TGTGCCAGCAGTTCATTGGGGCAGCCTAACTATGGCTACACCTTC.

CDR3 DNA sequence: TGCGCCAGCAGTGAAGGAGGCCAACCGGAAGCTTTCTTT. Its translation is CASSEGGQPEAFF. V usage is TRBV10-1 and J usage is TRBJ1-1; D gene ambiguous. The germline gives CDR1 WNHNN, CDR2 SYGVQD (reference sequence). Trimming removed 3 bases at V and 8 bases at J, with 13 bases between. This CDR3 spans 13 amino acids.

V is TRBV18 and J is TRBJ2-3; TRBD2 matches at 16 bases. Germline V CDR1 and CDR2: KGHSH, LQKENI. CDR3 length: 17 amino acids. After removal of 3 bases from V and 2 bases from J, the junction contained 2 bases not matched to a gene. The CDR3 region has the DNA TGTGCCAGCTCACCCGGGACTAGCGGGAGGGACACAGATACGCAGTATTTT. Translating it yields CASSPGTSGRDTDTQYF.

The genes are TRBV5-1 and TRBJ2-1, with TRBD2 identical over 8 bases. Germline V lookup: CDR1 SGHRS, CDR2 YFSETQ. V trimming: 4 bases; J trimming: 8 bases; junction bases outside the gene matches: 11. The CDR3 covers 15 residues. The CDR3 loop is CASSTGLDPRDEQFF. CDR3 coding DNA: TGCGCCAGCAGCACGGGACTAGACCCGAGGGATGAGCAGTTCTTC.

The chain links TRBV5-1 to TRBJ1-2, with a possible D match to TRBD1 (6 bases). The CDR3 spans 15 residues. Germline V gene data show CDR1 as SGHRS and CDR2 as YFSETQ. V was pared by 6 bases and J by 2 bases, with 17 bases between. The chain's CDR3 is CASTLATGPNYGYTF. Written as DNA, the CDR3 is TGCGCCAGCACTCTGGCAACAGGGCCCAACTATGGCTACACCTTC.

The rearrangement uses TRBV4-1 and TRBJ2-7, with D unclear. The length of the CDR3 is 16 residues. Germline lookup yields CDR1 MGHRA and CDR2 YSYEKL. V lost 3 bases to trimming and J lost 4 bases, with 19 bases between them. CDR3 loop: CASSHHGSAAFYEQYF. CDR3 coding DNA: TGCGCCAGCAGCCATCACGGGTCGGCCGCGTTTTACGAGCAGTACTTC.

The sample holds one count of this clone. The identical CDR3 is also encoded by other nucleotide sequences in the sample. V is TRBV5-1 and J is TRBJ2-3; no clear D. The CDR3 has 13 residues. Germline CDR1 is SGHRS and CDR2 is YFSETQ. Trimming cost V 1 base and J 0 bases, with 3 bases left between them. This CDR3 is CASSLISTDTQYF. Written as DNA, the CDR3 is TGCGCCAGCAGCTTGATAAGCACAGATACGCAGTATTTT.

The chain combines TRBV2 with TRBJ1-4; D is perhaps TRBD1 (6 bases). The CDR3 is 12 amino acids. CDR1 is SNHLY, CDR2 FYNNEI, per germline. With 6 bases removed from V and 12 bases from J, the gap between germline ends came to 14 bases. In DNA form, the CDR3 reads TGTGCCAGCAGGCGCTCCGGGGGCGAACTGTTTTTT. Its protein product is CASRRSGGELFF.

This clone appeared once. The rearrangement uses TRBV5-1 and TRBJ2-5; possibly TRBD1 for D (6 bases). The CDR3 loop spans 13 amino acids. The germline V gene has CDR1 SGHRS and CDR2 YFSETQ. V dropped 4 bases and J dropped 4 bases, with 11 bases sitting between them. The CDR3 DNA sequence: TGCGCCAGCAGCCCCGGGACAACAGAGACCCAGTACTTC. Its protein is CASSPGTTETQYF.

The chain recombines TRBV27 with TRBJ2-5; D not resolved. The germline V gene encodes CDR1 MNHEY and CDR2 SMNVEV (reference sequence). This CDR3 has 15 amino acids. The V end lost 2 bases, the J end lost 5 bases, and 15 bases lay between the germline ends. The CDR3 region is CASSLRVGFRETQYF. The CDR3 DNA follows: TGTGCCAGCAGTTTAAGGGTTGGGTTCCGGGAGACCCAGTACTTC.

The V and J genes are TRBV4-2 and TRBJ2-1; 11 bases align to TRBD2. Germline V gives CDR1 LGHNA, CDR2 YNFKEQ. The junction had 7 bases not matched to a gene; V was cut back by 5 bases and J by 4 bases. The CDR3 consists of 16 residues. The CDR3 DNA reads as TGTGCCAGCAGCTTCCCGACTAGCGGGGCTTACAATGAGCAGTTCTTC. Translating it yields CASSFPTSGAYNEQFF.